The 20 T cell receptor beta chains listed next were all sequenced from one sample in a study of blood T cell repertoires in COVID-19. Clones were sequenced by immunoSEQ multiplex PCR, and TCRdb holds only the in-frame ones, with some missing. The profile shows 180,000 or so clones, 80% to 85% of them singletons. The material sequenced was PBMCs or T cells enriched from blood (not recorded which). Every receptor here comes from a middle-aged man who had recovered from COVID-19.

CDR3 amino acids: CASSHFARQHYGYTF. CDR3 DNA sequence: TGCGCCAGCAGCCACTTCGCTCGACAGCACTATGGCTACACCTTC. This chain links TRBV4-1 with TRBJ1-2, with D possibly TRBD1 on 5 matching bases. CDR1 is MGHRA, CDR2 YSYEKL, per germline. V gave up 3 bases and J gave up 3 bases, with 14 bases separating them. The CDR3 consists of 15 residues.

In DNA form, the CDR3 reads TGCGCCAGCAGCCCCGTCGGGACAGGCTCACCCCGGGACACTGAAGCTTTCTTT. It translates to CASSPVGTGSPRDTEAFF. The chain has TRBV5-1 and TRBJ1-1, with 8 bases lining up with TRBD1. Germline V gene sequence: CDR1 SGHRS, CDR2 YFSETQ. This CDR3 contains 18 residues. Germline trimming cut 4 bases from V and 3 bases from J; bases unmatched to any gene: 17.

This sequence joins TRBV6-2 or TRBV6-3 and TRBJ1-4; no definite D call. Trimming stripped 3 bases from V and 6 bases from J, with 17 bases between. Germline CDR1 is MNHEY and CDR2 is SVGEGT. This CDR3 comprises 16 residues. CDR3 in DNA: TGTGCCAGCAGTTATTCGGGAGGACCGTGGGATGAAAAACTGTTTTTT. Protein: CASSYSGGPWDEKLFF.

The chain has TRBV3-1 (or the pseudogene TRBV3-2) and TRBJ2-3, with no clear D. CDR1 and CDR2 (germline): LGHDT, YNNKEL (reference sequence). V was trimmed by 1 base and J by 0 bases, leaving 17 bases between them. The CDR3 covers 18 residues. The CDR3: CASSQGLLLFTSTDTQYF. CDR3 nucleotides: TGTGCCAGCAGCCAAGGACTTCTACTATTTACTAGCACAGATACGCAGTATTTT.

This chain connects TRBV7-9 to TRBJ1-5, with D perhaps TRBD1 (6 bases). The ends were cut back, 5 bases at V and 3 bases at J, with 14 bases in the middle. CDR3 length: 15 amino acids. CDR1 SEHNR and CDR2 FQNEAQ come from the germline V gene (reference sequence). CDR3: CASSPAGALNQPQHF. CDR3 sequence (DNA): TGTGCCAGCAGCCCCGCGGGGGCCCTCAATCAGCCCCAGCATTTT.

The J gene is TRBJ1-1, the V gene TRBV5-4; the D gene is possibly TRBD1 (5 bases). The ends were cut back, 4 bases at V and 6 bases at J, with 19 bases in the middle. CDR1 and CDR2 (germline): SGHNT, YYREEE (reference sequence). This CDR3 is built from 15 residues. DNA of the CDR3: TGTGCCAGCAGCGTAAGCTGGGGGAGGGCTTCTGAAGCTTTCTTT. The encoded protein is CASSVSWGRASEAFF.

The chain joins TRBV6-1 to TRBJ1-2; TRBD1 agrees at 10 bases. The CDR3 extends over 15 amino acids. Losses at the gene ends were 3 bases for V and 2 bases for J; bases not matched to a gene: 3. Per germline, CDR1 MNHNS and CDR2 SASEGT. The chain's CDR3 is CASSDGTGDNYGYTF. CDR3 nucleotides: TGTGCCAGCAGTGACGGGACAGGGGACAACTATGGCTACACCTTC.

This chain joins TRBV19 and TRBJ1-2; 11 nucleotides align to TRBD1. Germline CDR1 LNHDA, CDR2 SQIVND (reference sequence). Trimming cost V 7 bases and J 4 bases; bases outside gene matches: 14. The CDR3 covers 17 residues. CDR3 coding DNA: TGTGCCAGTAATCTAGCCGGGACAGGGGGATCCCTCTATGGCTACACCTTC. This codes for CASNLAGTGGSLYGYTF. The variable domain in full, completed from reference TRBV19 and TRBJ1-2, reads DGGITQSPKYLFRKEGQNVTLSCEQNLNHDAMYWYRQDPGQGLRLIYYSQIVNDFQKGDIAEGYSVSREKKESFPLTVTSAQKNPTAFYLCASNLAGTGGSLYGYTFGSGTRLTVV.

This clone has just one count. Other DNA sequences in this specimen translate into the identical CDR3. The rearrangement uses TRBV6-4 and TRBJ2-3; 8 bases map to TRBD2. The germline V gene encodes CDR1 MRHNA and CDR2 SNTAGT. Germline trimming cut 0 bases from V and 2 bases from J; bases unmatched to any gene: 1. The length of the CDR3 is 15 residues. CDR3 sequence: CASSDSGGATDTQYF. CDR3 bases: TGTGCCAGCAGTGACTCCGGGGGGGCCACAGATACGCAGTATTTT.

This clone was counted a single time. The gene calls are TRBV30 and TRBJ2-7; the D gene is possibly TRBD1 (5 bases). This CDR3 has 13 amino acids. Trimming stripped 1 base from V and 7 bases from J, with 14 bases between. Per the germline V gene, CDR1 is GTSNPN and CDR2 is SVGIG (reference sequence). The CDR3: CAWSGGAAREQYF. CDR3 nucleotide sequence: TGTGCCTGGAGTGGTGGGGCAGCTCGGGAGCAGTACTTC. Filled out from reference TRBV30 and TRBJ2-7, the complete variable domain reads SQTIHQWPATLVQPVGSPLSLECTVEGTSNPNLYWYRQAAGRGLQLLFYSVGIGQISSEVPQNLSASRPQDRQFILSSKKLLLSDSGFYLCAWSGGAAREQYFGPGTRLTVT.

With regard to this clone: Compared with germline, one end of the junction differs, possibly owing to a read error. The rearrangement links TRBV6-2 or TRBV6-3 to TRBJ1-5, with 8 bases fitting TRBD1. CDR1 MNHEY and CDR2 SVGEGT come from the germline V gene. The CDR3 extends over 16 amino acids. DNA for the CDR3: TGTGCCAGCAGCCCCTCCGTCGACAGGGGAAATCGGCCCCAGCATTTT. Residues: CASSPSVDRGNRPQHF.

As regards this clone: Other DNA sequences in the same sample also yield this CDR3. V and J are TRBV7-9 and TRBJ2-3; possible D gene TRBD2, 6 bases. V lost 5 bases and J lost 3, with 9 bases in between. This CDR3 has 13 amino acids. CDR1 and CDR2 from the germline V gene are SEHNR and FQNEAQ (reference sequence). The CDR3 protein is CASSRSGTDTQYF. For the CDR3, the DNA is TGTGCCAGCAGCCGCAGCGGGACAGATACGCAGTATTTT.

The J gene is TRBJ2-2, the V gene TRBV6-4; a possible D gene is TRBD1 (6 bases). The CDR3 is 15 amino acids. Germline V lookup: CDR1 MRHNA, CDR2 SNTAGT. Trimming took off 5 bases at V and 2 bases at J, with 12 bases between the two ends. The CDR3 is CASSNQGPNTGELFF. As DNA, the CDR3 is TGTGCCAGCAGTAACCAGGGGCCCAACACCGGGGAGCTGTTTTTT.

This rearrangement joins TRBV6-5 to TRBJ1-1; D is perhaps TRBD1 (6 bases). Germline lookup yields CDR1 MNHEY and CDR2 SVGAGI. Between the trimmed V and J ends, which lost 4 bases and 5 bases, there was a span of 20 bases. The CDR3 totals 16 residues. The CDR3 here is CASSSRLWDIKTEAFF. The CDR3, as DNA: TGTGCCAGCAGTTCAAGACTTTGGGACATAAAAACTGAAGCTTTCTTT.

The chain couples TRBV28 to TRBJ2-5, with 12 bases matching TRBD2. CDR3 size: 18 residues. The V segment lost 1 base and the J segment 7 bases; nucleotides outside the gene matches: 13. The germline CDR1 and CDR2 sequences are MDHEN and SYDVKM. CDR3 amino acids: CASSLYPLAGGNHGTQYF. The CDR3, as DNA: TGTGCCAGCAGTTTATATCCCCTAGCGGGGGGGAATCATGGGACCCAGTACTTC.

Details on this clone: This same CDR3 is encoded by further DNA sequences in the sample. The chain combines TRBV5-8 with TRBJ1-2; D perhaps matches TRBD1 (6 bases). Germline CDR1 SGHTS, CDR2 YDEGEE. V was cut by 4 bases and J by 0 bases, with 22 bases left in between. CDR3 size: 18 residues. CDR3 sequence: CASSATTFTGNSNYGYTF. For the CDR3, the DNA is TGTGCCAGCAGCGCGACCACCTTCACAGGGAATTCTAACTATGGCTACACCTTC.

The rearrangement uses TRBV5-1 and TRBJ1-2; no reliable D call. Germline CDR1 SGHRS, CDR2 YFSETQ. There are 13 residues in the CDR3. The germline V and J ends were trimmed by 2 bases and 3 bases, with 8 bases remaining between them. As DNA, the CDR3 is TGCGCCAGCAGCTTCAACTACCACTATGGCTACACCTTC. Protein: CASSFNYHYGYTF.

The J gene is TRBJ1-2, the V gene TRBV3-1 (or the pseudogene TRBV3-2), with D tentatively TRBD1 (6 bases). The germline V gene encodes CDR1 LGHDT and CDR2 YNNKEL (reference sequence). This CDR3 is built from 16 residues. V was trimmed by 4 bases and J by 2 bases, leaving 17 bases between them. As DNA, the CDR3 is TGTGCCAGCAGCCCGCCAGCTTACAGGGAAAACTATGGCTACACCTTC. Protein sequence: CASSPPAYRENYGYTF.

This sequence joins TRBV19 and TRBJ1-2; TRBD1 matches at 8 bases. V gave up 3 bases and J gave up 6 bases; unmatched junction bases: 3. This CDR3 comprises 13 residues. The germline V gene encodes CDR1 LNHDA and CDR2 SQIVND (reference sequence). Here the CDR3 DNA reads TGTGCCAGTAGTATCTGGACAGGGAATGGCTACACCTTC. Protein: CASSIWTGNGYTF.

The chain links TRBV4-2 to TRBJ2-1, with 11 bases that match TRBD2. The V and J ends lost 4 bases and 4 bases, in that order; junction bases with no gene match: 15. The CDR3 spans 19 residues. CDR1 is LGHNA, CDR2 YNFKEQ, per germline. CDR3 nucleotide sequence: TGTGCCAGCAGCCTGCAGGTCCCCAAGGGACTAGCGGCTTACAATGAGCAGTTCTTC. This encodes CASSLQVPKGLAAYNEQFF.